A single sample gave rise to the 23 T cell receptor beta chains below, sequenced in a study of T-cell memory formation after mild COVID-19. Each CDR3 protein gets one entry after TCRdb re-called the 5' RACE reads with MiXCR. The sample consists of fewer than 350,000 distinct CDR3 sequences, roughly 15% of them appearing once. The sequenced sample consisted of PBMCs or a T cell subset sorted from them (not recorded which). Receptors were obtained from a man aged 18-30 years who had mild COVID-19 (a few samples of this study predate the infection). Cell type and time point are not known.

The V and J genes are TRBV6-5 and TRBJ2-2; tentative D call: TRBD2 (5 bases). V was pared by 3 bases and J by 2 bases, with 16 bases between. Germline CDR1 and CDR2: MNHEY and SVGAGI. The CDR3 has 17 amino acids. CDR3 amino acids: CASSYSPSPTNTGELFF. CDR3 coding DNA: TGTGCCAGCAGTTATTCACCTAGCCCCACCAACACCGGGGAGCTGTTTTTT.

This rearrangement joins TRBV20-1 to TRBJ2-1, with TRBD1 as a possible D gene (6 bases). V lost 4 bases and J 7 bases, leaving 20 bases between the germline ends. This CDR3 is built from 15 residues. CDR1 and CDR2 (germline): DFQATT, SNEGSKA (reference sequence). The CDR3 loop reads CSATTSGVIKNEQFF. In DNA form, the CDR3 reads TGCAGTGCTACGACTTCAGGGGTTATAAAGAATGAGCAGTTCTTC.

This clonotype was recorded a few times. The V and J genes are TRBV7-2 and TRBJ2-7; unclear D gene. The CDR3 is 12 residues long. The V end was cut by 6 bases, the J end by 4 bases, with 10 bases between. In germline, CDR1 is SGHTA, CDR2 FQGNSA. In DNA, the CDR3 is TGTGCCAGCAGTCTAACGAGGTACGAGCAGTACTTC. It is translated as CASSLTRYEQYF.

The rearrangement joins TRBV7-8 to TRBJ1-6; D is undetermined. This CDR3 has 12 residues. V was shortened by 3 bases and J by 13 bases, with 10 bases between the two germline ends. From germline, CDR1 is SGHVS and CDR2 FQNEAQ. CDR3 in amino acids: CASSLDRLPLHF. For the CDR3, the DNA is TGTGCCAGCAGCTTGGACCGACTGCCCCTCCACTTT.

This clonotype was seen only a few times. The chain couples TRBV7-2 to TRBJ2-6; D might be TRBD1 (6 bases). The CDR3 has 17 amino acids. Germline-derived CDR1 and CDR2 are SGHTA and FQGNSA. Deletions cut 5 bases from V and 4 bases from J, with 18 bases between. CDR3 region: CASSLLQGSGGANVLTF. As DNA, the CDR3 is TGTGCCAGCAGCCTGTTACAGGGTTCAGGCGGGGCCAACGTCCTGACTTTC.

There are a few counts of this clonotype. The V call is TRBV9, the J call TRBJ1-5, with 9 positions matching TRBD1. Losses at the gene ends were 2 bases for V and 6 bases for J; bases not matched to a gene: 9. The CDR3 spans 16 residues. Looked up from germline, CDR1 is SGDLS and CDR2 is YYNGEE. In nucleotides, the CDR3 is TGTGCCAGCAGCGTCGCCCGGACAGGGGTAGTTCAGCCCCAGCATTTT. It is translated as CASSVARTGVVQPQHF.

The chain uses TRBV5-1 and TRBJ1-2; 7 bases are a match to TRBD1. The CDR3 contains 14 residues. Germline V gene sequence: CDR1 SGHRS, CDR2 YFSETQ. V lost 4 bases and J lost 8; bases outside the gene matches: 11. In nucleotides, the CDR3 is TGCGCCAGCAGCCCTACGACAGGGTGGGAAGGCTACACCTTC. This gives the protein CASSPTTGWEGYTF.

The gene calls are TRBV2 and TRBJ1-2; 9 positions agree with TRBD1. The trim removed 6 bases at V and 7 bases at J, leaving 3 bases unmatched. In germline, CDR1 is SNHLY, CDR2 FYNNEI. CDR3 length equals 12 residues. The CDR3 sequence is CASRWTGAGYTF. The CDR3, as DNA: TGTGCCAGCAGATGGACAGGGGCTGGCTACACCTTC.

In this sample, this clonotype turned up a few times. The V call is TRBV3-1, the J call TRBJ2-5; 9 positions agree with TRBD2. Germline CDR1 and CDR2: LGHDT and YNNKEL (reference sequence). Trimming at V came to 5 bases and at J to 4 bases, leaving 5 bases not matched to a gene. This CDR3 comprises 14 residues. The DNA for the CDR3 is TGTGCCAGCAGCTCGCGGGGGGGCCGAGAGACCCAGTACTTC. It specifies CASSSRGGRETQYF.

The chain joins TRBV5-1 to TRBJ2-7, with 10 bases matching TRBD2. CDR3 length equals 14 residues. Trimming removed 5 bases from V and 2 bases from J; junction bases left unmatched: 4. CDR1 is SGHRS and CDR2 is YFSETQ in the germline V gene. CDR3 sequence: CASRLLAGAYEQYV. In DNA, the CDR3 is TGCGCCAGCAGGCTCCTAGCGGGAGCCTACGAGCAGTACGTC.

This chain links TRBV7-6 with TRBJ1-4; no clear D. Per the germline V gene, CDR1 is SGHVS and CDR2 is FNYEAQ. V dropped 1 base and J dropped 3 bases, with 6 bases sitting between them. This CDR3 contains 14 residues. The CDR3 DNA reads TGTGCCAGCAGCTTAGGAATGGCTAATGAAAAACTGTTTTTT. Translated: CASSLGMANEKLFF.

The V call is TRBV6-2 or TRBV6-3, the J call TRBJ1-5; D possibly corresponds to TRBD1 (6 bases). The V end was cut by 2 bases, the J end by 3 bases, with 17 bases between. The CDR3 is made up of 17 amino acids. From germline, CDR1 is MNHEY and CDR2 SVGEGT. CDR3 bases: TGTGCCAGCAGTTACGCCCCGGGGCAGGGGTTCAATCAGCCCCAGCATTTT. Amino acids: CASSYAPGQGFNQPQHF.

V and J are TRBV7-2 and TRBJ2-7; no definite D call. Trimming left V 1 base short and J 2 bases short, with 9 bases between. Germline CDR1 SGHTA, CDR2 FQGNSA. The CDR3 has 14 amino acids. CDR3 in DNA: TGTGCCAGCAGCTTAGGCCCTACCCCCTACGAGCAGTACTTC. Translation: CASSLGPTPYEQYF.

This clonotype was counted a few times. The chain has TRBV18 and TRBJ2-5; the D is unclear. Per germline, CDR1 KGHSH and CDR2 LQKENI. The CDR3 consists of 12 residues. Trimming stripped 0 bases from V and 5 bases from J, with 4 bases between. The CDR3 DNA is TGTGCCAGCTCACCACCGTACGAGACCCAGTACTTC. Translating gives CASSPPYETQYF.

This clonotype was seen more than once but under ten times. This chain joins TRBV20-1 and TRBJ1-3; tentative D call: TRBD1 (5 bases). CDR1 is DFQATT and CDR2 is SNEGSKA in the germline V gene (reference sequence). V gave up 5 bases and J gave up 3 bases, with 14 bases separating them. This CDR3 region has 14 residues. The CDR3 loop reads CSALSRVFGNTIYF. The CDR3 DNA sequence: TGCAGTGCTCTATCCAGGGTCTTTGGAAACACCATATATTTT.

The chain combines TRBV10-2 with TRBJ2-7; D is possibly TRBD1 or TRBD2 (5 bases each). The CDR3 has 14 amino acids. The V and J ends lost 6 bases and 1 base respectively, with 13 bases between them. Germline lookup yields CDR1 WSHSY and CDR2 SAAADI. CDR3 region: CASRTRGLSYEQYF. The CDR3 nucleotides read TGCGCCAGCAGGACCCGGGGCTTATCCTACGAGCAGTACTTC.

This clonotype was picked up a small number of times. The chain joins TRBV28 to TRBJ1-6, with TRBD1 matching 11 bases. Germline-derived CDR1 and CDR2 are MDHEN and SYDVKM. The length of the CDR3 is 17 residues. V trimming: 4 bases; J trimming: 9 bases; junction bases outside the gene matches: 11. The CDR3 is CASSYPQGTGGSSPLHF. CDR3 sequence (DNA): TGTGCCAGCAGTTACCCCCAAGGGACAGGGGGTTCTTCACCCCTCCACTTT.

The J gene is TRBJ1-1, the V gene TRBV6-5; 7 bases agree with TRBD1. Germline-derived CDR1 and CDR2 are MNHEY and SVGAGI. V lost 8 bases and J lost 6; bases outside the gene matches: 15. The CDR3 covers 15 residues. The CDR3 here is CASGSRGLFRAEAFF. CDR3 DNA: TGTGCCAGCGGGAGCAGGGGGTTATTTCGCGCTGAAGCTTTCTTT.

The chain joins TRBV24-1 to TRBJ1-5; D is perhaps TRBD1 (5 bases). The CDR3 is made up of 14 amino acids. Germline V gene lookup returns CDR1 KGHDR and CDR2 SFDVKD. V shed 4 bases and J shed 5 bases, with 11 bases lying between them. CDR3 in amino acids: CATSEGSGDQPQHF. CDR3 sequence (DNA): TGTGCCACCAGTGAGGGGTCGGGGGATCAGCCCCAGCATTTT.

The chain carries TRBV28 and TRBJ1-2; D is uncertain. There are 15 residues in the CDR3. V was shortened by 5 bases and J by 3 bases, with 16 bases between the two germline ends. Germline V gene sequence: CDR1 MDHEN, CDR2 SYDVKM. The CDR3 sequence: CASSPPVVLDYGYTF. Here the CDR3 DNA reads TGTGCCAGCAGTCCCCCGGTTGTCTTGGACTATGGCTACACCTTC.

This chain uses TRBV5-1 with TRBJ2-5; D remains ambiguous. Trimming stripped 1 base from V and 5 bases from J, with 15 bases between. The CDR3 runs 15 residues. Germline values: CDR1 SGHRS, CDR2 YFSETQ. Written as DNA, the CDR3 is TGCGCCAGCAGCTTGAACCCCCACGCCGGGGAGACCCAGTACTTC. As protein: CASSLNPHAGETQYF. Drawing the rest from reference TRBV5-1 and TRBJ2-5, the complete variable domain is KAGVTQTPRYLIKTRGQQVTLSCSPISGHRSVSWYQQTPGQGLQFLFEYFSETQRNKGNFPGRFSGRQFSNSRSEMNVSTLELGDSALYLCASSLNPHAGETQYFGPGTRLLVL.

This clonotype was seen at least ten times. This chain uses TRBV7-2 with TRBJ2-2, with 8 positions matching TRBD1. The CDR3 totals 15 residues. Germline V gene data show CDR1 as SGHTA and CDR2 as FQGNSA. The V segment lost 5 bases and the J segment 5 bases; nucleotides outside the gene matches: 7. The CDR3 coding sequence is TGTGCCAGCAGCAACCGGGACAGGATGACCGGGGAGCTGTTTTTT. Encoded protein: CASSNRDRMTGELFF.

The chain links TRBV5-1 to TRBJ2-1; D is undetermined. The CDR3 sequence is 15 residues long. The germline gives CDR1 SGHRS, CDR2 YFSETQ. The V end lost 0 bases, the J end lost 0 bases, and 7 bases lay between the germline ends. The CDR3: CASSLERRSYNEQFF. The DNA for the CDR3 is TGCGCCAGCAGCTTGGAGCGTCGCTCCTACAATGAGCAGTTCTTC.